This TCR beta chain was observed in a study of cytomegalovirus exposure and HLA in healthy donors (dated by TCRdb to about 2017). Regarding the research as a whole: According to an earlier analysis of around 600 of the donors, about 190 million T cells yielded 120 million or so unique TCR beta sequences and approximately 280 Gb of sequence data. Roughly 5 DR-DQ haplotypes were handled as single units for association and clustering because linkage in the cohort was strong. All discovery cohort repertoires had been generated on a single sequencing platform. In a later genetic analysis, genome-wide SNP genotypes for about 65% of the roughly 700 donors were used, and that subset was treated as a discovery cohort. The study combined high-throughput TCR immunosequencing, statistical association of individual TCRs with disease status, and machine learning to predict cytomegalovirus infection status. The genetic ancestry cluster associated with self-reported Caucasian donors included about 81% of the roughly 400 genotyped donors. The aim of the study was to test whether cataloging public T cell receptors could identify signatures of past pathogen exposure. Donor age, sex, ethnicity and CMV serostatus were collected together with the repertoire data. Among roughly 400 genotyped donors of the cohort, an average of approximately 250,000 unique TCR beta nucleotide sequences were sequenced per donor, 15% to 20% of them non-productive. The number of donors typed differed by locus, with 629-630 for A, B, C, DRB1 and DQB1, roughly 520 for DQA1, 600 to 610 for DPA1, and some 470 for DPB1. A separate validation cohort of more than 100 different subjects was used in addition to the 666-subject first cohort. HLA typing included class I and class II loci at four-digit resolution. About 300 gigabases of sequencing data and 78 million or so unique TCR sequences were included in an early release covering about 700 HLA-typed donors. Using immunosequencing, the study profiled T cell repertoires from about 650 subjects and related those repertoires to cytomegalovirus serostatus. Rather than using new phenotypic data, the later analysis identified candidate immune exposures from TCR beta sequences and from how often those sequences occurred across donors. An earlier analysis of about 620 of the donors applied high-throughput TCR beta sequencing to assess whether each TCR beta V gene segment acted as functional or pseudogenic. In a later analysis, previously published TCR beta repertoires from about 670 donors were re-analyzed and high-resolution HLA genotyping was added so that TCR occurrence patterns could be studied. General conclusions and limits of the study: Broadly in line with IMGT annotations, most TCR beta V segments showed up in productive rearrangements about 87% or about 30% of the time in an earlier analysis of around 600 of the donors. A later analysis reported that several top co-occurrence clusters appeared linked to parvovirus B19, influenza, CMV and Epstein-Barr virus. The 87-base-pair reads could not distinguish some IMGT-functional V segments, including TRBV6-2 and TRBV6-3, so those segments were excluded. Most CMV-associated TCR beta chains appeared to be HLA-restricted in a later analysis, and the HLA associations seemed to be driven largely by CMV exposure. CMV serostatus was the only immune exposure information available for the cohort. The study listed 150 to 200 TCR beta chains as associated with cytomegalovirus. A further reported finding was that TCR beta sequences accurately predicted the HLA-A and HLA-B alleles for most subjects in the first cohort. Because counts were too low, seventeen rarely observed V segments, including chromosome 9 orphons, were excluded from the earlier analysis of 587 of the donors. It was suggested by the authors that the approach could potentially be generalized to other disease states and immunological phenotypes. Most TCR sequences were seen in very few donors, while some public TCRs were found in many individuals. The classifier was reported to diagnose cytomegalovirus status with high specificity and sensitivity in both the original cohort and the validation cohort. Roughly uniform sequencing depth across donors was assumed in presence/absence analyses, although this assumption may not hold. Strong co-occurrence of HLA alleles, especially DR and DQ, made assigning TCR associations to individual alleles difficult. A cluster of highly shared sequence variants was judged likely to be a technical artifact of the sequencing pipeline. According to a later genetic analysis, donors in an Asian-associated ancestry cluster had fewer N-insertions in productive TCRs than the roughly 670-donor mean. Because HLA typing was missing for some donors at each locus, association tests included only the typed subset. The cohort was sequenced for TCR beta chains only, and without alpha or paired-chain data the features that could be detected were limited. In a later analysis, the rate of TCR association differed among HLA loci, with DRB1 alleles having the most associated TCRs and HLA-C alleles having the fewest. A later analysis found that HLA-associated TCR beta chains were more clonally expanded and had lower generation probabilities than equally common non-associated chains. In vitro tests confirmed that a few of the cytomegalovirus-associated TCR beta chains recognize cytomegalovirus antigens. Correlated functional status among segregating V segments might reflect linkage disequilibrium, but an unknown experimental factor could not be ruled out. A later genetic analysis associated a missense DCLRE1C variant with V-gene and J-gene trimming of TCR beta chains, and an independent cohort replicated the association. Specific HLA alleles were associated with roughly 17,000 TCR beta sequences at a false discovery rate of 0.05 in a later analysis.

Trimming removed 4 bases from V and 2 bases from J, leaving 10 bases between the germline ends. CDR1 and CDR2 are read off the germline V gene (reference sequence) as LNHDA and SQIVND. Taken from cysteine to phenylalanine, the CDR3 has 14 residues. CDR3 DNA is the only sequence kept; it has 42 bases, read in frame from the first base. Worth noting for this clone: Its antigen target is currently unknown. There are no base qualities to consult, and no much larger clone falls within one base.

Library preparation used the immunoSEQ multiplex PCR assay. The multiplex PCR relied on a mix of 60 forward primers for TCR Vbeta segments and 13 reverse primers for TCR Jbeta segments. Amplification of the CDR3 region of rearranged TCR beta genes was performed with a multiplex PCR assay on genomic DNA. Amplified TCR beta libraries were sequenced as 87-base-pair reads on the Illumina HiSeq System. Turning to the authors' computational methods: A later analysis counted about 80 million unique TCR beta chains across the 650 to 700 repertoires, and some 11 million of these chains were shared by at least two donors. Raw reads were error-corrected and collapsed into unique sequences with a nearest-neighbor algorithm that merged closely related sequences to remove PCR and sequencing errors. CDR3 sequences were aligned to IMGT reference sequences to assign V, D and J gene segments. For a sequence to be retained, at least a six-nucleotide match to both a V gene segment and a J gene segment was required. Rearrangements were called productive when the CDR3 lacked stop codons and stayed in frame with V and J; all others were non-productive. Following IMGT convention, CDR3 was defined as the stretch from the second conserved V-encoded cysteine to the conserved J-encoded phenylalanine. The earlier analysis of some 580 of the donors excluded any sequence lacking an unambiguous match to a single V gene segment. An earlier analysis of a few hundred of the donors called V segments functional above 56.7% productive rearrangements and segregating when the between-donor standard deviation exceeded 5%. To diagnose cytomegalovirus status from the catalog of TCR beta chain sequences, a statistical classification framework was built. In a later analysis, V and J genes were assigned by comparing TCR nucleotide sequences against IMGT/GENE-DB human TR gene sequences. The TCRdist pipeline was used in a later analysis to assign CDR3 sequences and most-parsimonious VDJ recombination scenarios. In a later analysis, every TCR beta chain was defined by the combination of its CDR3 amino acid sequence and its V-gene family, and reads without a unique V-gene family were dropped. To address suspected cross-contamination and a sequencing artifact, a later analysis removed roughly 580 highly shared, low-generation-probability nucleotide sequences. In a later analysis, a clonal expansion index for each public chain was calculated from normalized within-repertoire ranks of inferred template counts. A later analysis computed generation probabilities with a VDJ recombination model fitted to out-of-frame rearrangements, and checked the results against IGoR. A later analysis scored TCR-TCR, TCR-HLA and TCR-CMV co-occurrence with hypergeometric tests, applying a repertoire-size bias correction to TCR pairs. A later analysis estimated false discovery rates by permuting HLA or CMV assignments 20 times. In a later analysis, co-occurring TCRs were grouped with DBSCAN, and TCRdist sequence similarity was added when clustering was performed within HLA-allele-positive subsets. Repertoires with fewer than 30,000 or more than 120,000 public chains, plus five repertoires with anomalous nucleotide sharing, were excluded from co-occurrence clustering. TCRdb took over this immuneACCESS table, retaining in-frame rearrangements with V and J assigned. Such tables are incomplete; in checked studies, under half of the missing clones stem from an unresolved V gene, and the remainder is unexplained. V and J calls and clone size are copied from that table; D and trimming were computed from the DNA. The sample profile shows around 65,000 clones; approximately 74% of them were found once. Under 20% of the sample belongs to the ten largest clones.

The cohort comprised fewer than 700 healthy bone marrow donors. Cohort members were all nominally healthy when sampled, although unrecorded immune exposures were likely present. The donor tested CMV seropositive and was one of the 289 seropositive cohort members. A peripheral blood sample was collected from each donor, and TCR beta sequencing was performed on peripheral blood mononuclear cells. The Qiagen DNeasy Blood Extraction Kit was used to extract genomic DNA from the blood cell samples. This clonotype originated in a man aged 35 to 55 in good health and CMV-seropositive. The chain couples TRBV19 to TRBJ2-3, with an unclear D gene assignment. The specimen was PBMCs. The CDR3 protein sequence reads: CASSKVLITDTQYF. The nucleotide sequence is TGTGCCAGTAGTAAAGTTCTAATCACAGATACGCAGTATTTT.